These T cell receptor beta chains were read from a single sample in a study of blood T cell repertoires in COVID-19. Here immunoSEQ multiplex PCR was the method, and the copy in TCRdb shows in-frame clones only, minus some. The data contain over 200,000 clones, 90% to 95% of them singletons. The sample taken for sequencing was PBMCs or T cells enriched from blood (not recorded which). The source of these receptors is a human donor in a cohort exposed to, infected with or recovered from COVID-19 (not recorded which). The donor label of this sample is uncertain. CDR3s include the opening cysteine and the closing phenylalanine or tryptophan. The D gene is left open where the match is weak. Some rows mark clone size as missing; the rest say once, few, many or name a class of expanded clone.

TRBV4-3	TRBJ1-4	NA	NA	CASSPRTSYEKLFF	TGCGCCAGCAGCCCGCGGACTTCTTATGAAAAACTGTTTTTT
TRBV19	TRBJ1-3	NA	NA	CASSIGQGGNTIYF	TGTGCCAGTAGTATAGGCCAGGGTGGAAACACCATATATTTT
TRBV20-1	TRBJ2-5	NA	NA	CSATFQETQYF	TGCAGTGCTACCTTCCAAGAGACCCAGTACTTC
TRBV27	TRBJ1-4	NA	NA	CASSLEGEKLFF	TGTGCCAGCAGTTTAGAGGGTGAAAAACTGTTTTTT
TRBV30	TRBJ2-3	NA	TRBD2	CAWTRLAPDTQYF	TGTGCCTGGACCCGACTAGCCCCCGATACGCAGTATTTT
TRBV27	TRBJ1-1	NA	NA	CASSFGVGDTEAFF	TGTGCCAGCAGTTTCGGGGTCGGGGACACTGAAGCTTTCTTT
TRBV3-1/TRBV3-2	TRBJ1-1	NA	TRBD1	CASSPRDRHTEAFF	TGTGCCAGCAGCCCCCGGGACAGGCACACTGAAGCTTTCTTT
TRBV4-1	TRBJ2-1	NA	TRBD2	CASSRSGGAYNEQFF	TGCGCCAGCAGCCGGAGCGGGGGGGCGTACAATGAGCAGTTCTTC
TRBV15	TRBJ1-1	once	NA	CATSRDFRQARFKNTEAFF	TGTGCCACCAGCAGAGATTTCAGACAGGCCCGTTTCAAGAACACTGAAGCTTTCTTT
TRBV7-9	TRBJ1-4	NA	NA	CASSWGGTPNNEKLFF	TGTGCCAGCAGCTGGGGGGGGACACCGAATAATGAAAAACTGTTTTTT
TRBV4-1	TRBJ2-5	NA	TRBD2	CASSQVPPGTSAQETQYF	TGCGCCAGCAGCCAAGTCCCCCCCGGGACTAGTGCACAAGAGACCCAGTACTTC
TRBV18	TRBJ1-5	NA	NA	CASSPPGVQPQHF	TGTGCCAGCTCACCGCCAGGGGTTCAGCCCCAGCATTTT
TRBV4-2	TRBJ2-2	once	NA	CASSPDPSDLNTGELFF	TGTGCCAGCAGCCCCGACCCAAGCGATCTTAACACCGGGGAGCTGTTTTTT
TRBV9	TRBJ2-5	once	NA	CASRGSGEETQYF	TGTGCCAGCAGGGGGTCCGGGGAAGAGACCCAGTACTTC
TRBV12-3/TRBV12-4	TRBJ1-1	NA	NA	CATRGRGGTEAFF	TGTGCCACCCGAGGGAGGGGTGGTACTGAAGCTTTCTTT
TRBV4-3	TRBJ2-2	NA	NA	CASSHGGLLFF	TGCGCCAGCAGCCATGGAGGTTTGCTGTTTTTT
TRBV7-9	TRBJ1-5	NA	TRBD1	CASSSQGGNQPQHF	TGTGCCAGCAGCTCACAGGGGGGCAATCAGCCCCAGCATTTT
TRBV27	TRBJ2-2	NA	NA	CASSLFVTGELFF	TGTGCCAGCAGTTTATTCGTCACCGGGGAGCTGTTTTTT
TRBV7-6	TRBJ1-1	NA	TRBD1	CASSPRGVMGTGVTEAFF	TGTGCCAGCAGCCCACGAGGCGTTATGGGGACAGGGGTGACTGAAGCTTTCTTT
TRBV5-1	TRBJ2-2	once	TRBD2	CASSLDRGGATGELFF	TGCGCCAGCAGCTTGGATCGGGGGGGAGCCACCGGGGAGCTGTTTTTT
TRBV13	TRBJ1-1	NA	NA	CASRAPMNTEAFF	TGTGCCAGCAGAGCACCTATGAACACTGAAGCTTTCTTT
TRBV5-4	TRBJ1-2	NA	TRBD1	CASRTGQGVRDGYTF	TGTGCCAGCAGGACAGGACAGGGGGTTAGGGATGGCTACACCTTC
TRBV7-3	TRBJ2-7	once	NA	CASSLGGASYEQYF	TGTGCCAGCAGCTTAGGCGGGGCGTCCTACGAGCAGTACTTC
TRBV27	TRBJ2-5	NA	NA	CASSFRGGGIGETQYF	TGTGCCAGCAGTTTCAGAGGGGGCGGGATAGGGGAGACCCAGTACTTC
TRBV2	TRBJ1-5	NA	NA	CASRGGENGQPQHF	TGTGCCAGCCGGGGCGGGGAAAACGGACAGCCCCAGCATTTT
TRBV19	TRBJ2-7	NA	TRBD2	CASSIKRGGGEQYF	TGTGCCAGTAGTATAAAGCGGGGGGGCGGCGAGCAGTACTTC
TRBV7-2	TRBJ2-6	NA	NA	CASSARTVSGANVLTF	TGTGCCAGCAGCGCCAGGACAGTCTCTGGGGCCAACGTCCTGACTTTC
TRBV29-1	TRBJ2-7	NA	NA	CSATGVLASYEQYF	TGCAGCGCAACAGGCGTCCTCGCCTCCTACGAGCAGTACTTC
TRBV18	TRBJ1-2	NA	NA	CASSPDGGYGYTF	TGTGCCAGCTCACCAGACGGAGGCTATGGCTACACCTTC
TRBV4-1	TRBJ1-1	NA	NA	CASSQDRNTEAFF	TGCGCCAGCAGCCAAGATAGGAACACTGAAGCTTTCTTT
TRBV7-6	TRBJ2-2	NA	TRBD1	CASSLGATGGSTGELFF	TGTGCCAGCAGCTTAGGGGCGACAGGGGGCAGCACCGGGGAGCTGTTTTTT
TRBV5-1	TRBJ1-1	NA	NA	CASSLGFGNTEAFF	TGCGCCAGCAGCTTGGGGTTCGGGAACACTGAAGCTTTCTTT
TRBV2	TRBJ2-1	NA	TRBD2	CASMKSGEGRKGEQFF	TGTGCCAGCATGAAGAGCGGGGAAGGTCGGAAAGGTGAGCAGTTCTTC
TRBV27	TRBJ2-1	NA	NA	CASRHLGGSYNEQFF	TGTGCCAGCAGACATCTCGGCGGTTCCTACAATGAGCAGTTCTTC
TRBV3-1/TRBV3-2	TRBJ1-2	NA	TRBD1	CASSQSSGGLGVIYGYTF	TGTGCCAGCAGCCAATCCTCAGGGGGCCTCGGGGTAATCTATGGCTACACCTTC
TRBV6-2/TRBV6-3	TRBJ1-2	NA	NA	CASSLAPKDGGYTF	TGTGCCAGCAGTTTAGCACCTAAAGACGGTGGCTACACCTTC
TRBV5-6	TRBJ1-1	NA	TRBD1	CASSPPGGTGEAFF	TGTGCCAGCAGCCCTCCCGGAGGGACAGGGGAAGCTTTCTTT
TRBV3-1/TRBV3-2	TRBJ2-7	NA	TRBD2	CASSPSGGTYEQYF	TGTGCCAGCAGTCCTAGCGGGGGGACCTACGAGCAGTACTTC
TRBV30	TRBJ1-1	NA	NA	CAWRLYSGEGTEAFF	TGTGCCTGGAGATTATACTCAGGGGAGGGGACTGAAGCTTTCTTT
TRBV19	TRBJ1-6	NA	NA	CASSPGTYNSPLHF	TGTGCCAGTAGTCCCGGGACTTATAATTCACCCCTCCACTTT
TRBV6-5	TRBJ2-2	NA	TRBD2	CATLERGYTGELFF	TGTGCCACTCTAGAGCGGGGCTACACCGGGGAGCTGTTTTTT
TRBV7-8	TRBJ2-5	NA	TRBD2	CASSLRSGGVRETQYF	TGTGCCAGCAGCTTAAGGAGCGGGGGGGTACGGGAGACCCAGTACTTC
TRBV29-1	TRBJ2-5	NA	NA	CSVSGLTTAQYF	TGCAGCGTTAGTGGACTAACGACGGCCCAGTACTTC
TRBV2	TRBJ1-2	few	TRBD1	CASPDRVYGYTF	TGTGCCAGCCCGGACAGGGTTTATGGCTACACCTTC
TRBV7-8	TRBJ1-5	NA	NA	CASSPTGGSNQPQHF	TGTGCCAGCAGCCCGACAGGTGGTAGCAATCAGCCCCAGCATTTT
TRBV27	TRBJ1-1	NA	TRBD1	CASSSDRARVAEAFF	TGTGCCAGCAGTTCGGACAGGGCCAGGGTCGCTGAAGCTTTCTTT
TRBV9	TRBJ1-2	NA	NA	CASSPFSEHF	TGTGCCAGCAGCCCGTTTAGCGAACACTTC
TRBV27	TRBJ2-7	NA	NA	CASSGYRGEQYF	TGTGCCAGCAGTGGGTATAGGGGAGAGCAGTACTTC
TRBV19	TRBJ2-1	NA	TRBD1	CASSELGQNPDEQFF	TGTGCCAGTAGTGAATTGGGACAGAATCCGGATGAGCAGTTCTTC
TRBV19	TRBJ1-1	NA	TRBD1	CASSRGSGTASMNTEAFF	TGTGCCAGTAGTAGGGGCTCCGGGACAGCCTCGATGAACACTGAAGCTTTCTTT
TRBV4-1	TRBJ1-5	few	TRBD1	CASSATGTGRYSNQPQHF	TGCGCCAGCAGCGCAACCGGGACAGGGCGATATAGCAATCAGCCCCAGCATTTT
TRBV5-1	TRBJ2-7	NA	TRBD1	CASSLRGQGSLMGSYEQYF	TGCGCCAGCAGCTTGCGGGGACAGGGATCCCTTATGGGTTCCTACGAGCAGTACTTC
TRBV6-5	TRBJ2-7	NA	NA	CASSYSRGYEQYF	TGTGCCAGCAGTTACTCGAGAGGGTACGAGCAGTACTTC
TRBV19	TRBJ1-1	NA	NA	CASSMGASPRDTEAFF	TGTGCCAGTAGTATGGGGGCATCCCCCCGGGACACTGAAGCTTTCTTT
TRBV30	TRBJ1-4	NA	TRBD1	CAWSSMTGKNEKLFF	TGTGCCTGGAGCTCGATGACAGGGAAGAATGAAAAACTGTTTTTT
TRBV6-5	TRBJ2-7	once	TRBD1	CASSYPTGGVYEQYF	TGTGCCAGCAGTTACCCGACAGGGGGGGTCTACGAGCAGTACTTC
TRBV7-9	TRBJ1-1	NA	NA	CASSPGGTEAFF	TGTGCCAGCAGCCCGGGAGGGACTGAAGCTTTCTTT
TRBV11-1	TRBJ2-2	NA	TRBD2	CASRIAGAHTGELFF	TGTGCCAGCAGGATAGCGGGGGCGCACACCGGGGAGCTGTTTTTT
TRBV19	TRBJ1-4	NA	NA	CASRPTTAANEKLFF	TGTGCCAGTAGACCAACGACAGCAGCTAATGAAAAACTGTTTTTT